This T cell receptor (beta chain) is from a study of blood T cell repertoires in COVID-19. Trimming at V came to 3 bases and at J to 7 bases, leaving 8 bases not matched to a gene. CDR3 length equals 15 residues. Germline V lookup: CDR1 SGHNT, CDR2 YYREEE (reference sequence). Original analysis: For nucleated cells, counts were estimated from reference gene primer amplification. Some clones are missing from TCRdb's copy, which holds only in-frame ones; the method was immunoSEQ multiplex PCR. V, J and clone size are taken as reported in that table, and D and trimming were inferred from the DNA itself. The table lists about 210,000 clones, over 75% of them singletons.

The sequenced sample was peripheral blood. The source is a woman aged 40 to 50 with acute or convalescent COVID-19. V is TRBV5-4 and J is TRBJ1-4, with 8 positions matching TRBD1. In DNA, the CDR3 is TGTGCCAGCAGCTGGAGACAGGGGAGTAGTGAAAAACTGTTTTTT. Protein sequence: CASSWRQGSSEKLFF.